This TCR beta chain was documented in a study of cytomegalovirus exposure and HLA in healthy donors. Study-level points and caveats: Reportedly, TCR beta sequences accurately predicted HLA-A and HLA-B alleles in most subjects. Confirmation was obtained in vitro that a few CMV-associated chains are specific for CMV antigens. In presence/absence analyses, roughly uniform sequencing depth across donors was assumed. It was 150 to 200 TCR beta chains that were listed as cytomegalovirus-associated.

The study ran its PCR with 60 Vbeta and 13 Jbeta primers. Method: immunoSEQ multiplex PCR; TCRdb's copy keeps in-frame clones and lacks some. The sample totals 20,000 to 25,000 clones; its top ten clones hold 22%. With 6 bases removed from V and 9 bases from J, the gap between germline ends came to 15 bases. The CDR3 has 13 amino acids. CDR1 and CDR2 (germline): MNHNS, SASEGT. A remark on this clone: Its antigen is undetermined.

This chain links TRBV6-1 with TRBJ1-5, with D hard to call. Sequenced: PBMCs. This TCR was sampled from a man aged 55 to 70 in good health and CMV-seropositive. CDR3 sequence (DNA): TGTGCCAGCAGAGACAAACCCATTAGGCCCCAGCATTTT. Amino acid sequence: CASRDKPIRPQHF.